This paragraph covers one T cell receptor (beta chain) sequence. Its antigen is unidentified. The CDR3 loop spans 13 amino acids. V dropped 0 bases and J dropped 3 bases, with 8 bases sitting between them. The germline V gene has CDR1 GTSNPN and CDR2 SVGIG (reference sequence). The data were taken from a study of cytomegalovirus exposure and HLA in healthy donors. This PCR relied on a set of 60 Vbeta primers and 13 Jbeta primers. Method: immunoSEQ multiplex PCR; TCRdb's copy keeps in-frame clones and lacks some. The listing contains approximately 120,000 clones. Points from the study as a whole: Reported performance of the classifier showed diagnosis of cytomegalovirus status with high specificity and sensitivity.

The chain couples TRBV30 to TRBJ2-5; the D gene is possibly TRBD2 (5 bases). This TCR derives from a man aged 25-45 years in good health and CMV-seronegative. The sequencing input was PBMCs. The CDR3: CAWSVKGEETQYF. In DNA, the CDR3 is TGTGCCTGGAGTGTCAAGGGAGAAGAGACCCAGTACTTC.